This T cell receptor beta chain was obtained from a study of shared clonotypes between healthy human individuals (dated by TCRdb to the early 2020s). For context, the study as a whole: Three men and a couple of women, aged 18 to 49 years, made up the cohort. Per donor, leukapheresis produced somewhere between about 0.85 and 9.5 billion PBMCs. To estimate repertoire size and how much clonotypes are shared between individuals, the study performed deep sequencing of blood TCR repertoires from roughly five healthy adults. Libraries were prepared and TCR repertoires were sequenced by different laboratories using diverse techniques, in order to increase sequencing depth and limit assay-specific biases. What the work shows at the level of the full study, not this receptor alone: Sampling was restricted to blood, and TCR repertoires in tissue are likely to differ from TCR repertoires in blood. Pairwise subsampling led to the expectation that sequencing depth would affect the degree of clonotype sharing among donors. Because the study included a small number of donors, the genetic and exposure-history diversity represented was limited.

With respect to this clone: The specificity of this receptor is unknown. Within one base of it there is no much larger clone, and no base qualities were kept.

V loses 3 bases at its end and J loses 3 bases; junction bases beyond the gene matches: 1. Taken from the germline V gene, the CDR1 and CDR2 loops are SNHLY and FYNNEI. The CDR3 measures 14 amino acids from cysteine to phenylalanine. The DNA shown is the 42-base CDR3, in frame from base 1. TCR CDR3 regions were amplified from genomic DNA by multiplex PCR using the deep immunoSEQ assay. Genomic DNA extracted from each cell subset was distributed evenly over all wells of several immunoSEQ 96-well plates, and each plate served as one replicate. For unsorted PBMC, each replicate PCR was loaded with about 280 ng genomic DNA, equivalent to about 30,000 T cell genomes. Ten immunoSEQ deep assay plates were used to sequence unsorted PBMC genomic DNA. Purified libraries were measured with a Qubit 3.0 fluorometer, size-checked on a Bioanalyzer 2100, and measured again with the KAPA Library Quantification kit. Each immunoSEQ 96-well plate was sequenced on its own single-read 150-cycle Illumina NextSeq 550 flow cell. Per the authors' processing: Because the immunoSEQ output included only junctional sequences and no quality scores, the filtering could not be the same as the filtering used for full-length reads. Sequences were annotated with PyIR, a Python wrapper for IgBLAST v1.9, and V/J genes and CDR3 were assigned using IMGT germline references. Reads were removed for weak V/J assignments (E-value above 1e-6), missing CDR3, stop codons, out-of-frame junctions, or ambiguous translated residues. V3J clonotypes were defined as sequences sharing the same inferred V gene, J gene, and CDR3 amino acid sequence. Percentage overlap between repertoires was computed as shared unique clonotypes divided by the size of the smaller repertoire. Richness of each repertoire was evaluated using RTK rarefaction, the Chao1 estimator, and Recon v2.1 estimates of unobserved clonotypes. The immuneACCESS repertoire file appears here via TCRdb, limited to in-frame rearrangements. These files lack a portion of the clones; in checked studies, under half of the deficit traces to unresolved V genes, and the cause of the others is not known. V and J calls and clone size are those listed in that table; D and trimming were worked out from the DNA. This sample is represented by hundreds of thousands of clones; more than 70% of them were singletons. Approximately 12% of the sample belongs to the ten largest clones.

The donors were healthy, HIV-negative adults who had no recently reported acute infections or vaccinations. All donors were Caucasian adults living in Nashville, Tennessee, USA. For unsorted samples, 90 million or so PBMCs were counted and genomic DNA was extracted with the QIAamp DNA Blood Mini kit. Blood was obtained by leukapheresis, after which PBMCs were separated by Ficoll-Histopaque density gradient centrifugation and cryopreserved in liquid nitrogen vapor phase. The TCR sequence derives from a middle-aged woman in good health. Some clones in this sample may be carry-over from other donors' samples. The specimen was PBMCs. Recombination connected TRBV2 to TRBJ2-3, with 9 middle bases fitting TRBD2. The nucleotide sequence is TGTGCCAGCAGTGATAGCGGGAGAACAGATACGCAGTATTTT. It codes for CASSDSGRTDTQYF.